This T cell receptor beta chain was documented in a study of T-cell reconstitution after alpha-beta-depleted transplantation in children. Preparation of the TCRbeta library involved a method that used unique molecular identifiers. TCRdb reanalysed the PCR reads using MiXCR and keeps one entry per CDR3 protein. The top ten clones hold about 3.1% of a sample with nearly 550,000 distinct CDR3 sequences, about 17% of them seen once. This clonotype was seen more than once but under ten times. The CDR3 totals 14 residues. V lost 1 base, J lost 5 bases, and 10 bases lay in between. The germline gives CDR1 SGHTA, CDR2 FQGTGA.

The receptor comes from a human donor who donated a stem cell graft to a child with acute lymphoblastic leukemia. The V and J genes are TRBV7-3 and TRBJ2-3, with unresolved D. The material sequenced was PBMCs from the stem cell graft donor, taken from the stem cell graft. The CDR3 nucleotides read TGTGCCAGCAGCTTAATTCCCACCCAAGATACGCAGTATTTT. This codes for CASSLIPTQDTQYF.